A single sample is the source of the 7 T cell receptor beta chains below, sequenced in a study of OX40 agonist ivuxolimab in advanced cancers. Produced via immunoSEQ multiplex PCR; TCRdb's table is partial and in-frame only. The repertoire has 90,000 to 100,000 clones, roughly four fifths of them found once; the top ten carry approximately 1.5%. Sequencing was performed on CD4+ or CD8+ T cells sorted from blood, taken in a trial of the OX40 agonist ivuxolimab. The source is an adult with an advanced solid tumor such as melanoma, head and neck, liver or kidney cancer.

The chain has TRBV7-3 and TRBJ1-6; 11 bases map to TRBD1. CDR1 SGHTA and CDR2 FQGTGA come from the germline V gene. There are 15 residues in the CDR3. Trimming took 2 bases from V and 9 from J; bases not matched to a gene: 3. The CDR3 nucleotides are TGTGCCAGCAGCTTACGGGGACAGGGGGTTTCACCCCTCCACTTT. Its protein is CASSLRGQGVSPLHF.

This clone was seen once. The CDR3 sequence: CASRRDTTNEKLFF. The CDR3 DNA sequence: TGTGCCAGCAGGCGGGACACAACTAATGAAAAACTGTTTTTT. The V and J genes are TRBV6-1 and TRBJ1-4; tentatively, D is TRBD1 (6 bases). The ends were cut back, 6 bases at V and 0 bases at J, with 8 bases in the middle. CDR1 MNHNS and CDR2 SASEGT come from the germline V gene. This CDR3 spans 14 amino acids.

The chain couples TRBV6-1 to TRBJ2-1; D is uncertain. The CDR3 is 15 amino acids. CDR1 and CDR2 from the germline V gene are MNHNS and SASEGT. V was shortened by 6 bases and J by 4 bases, with 16 bases between the two germline ends. The CDR3 coding sequence is TGTGCCAGCAGGCCCCGGAGAGGCCAATACAATGAGCAGTTCTTC. Translated: CASRPRRGQYNEQFF.

This clone was seen a single time. The chain links TRBV7-9 to TRBJ1-4; the match to TRBD1 covers 7 bases. V lost 3 bases to trimming and J lost 7 bases; unmatched junction nucleotides: 5. Germline-derived CDR1 and CDR2 are SEHNR and FQNEAQ (reference sequence). The CDR3 has 14 amino acids. The CDR3 is CASSLGQYPEKLFF. For the CDR3, the DNA is TGTGCCAGCAGCTTGGGACAGTACCCTGAAAAACTGTTTTTT.

This clone was found once. V and J are TRBV5-1 and TRBJ2-1; D unresolved. This CDR3 is built from 15 residues. CDR1 SGHRS and CDR2 YFSETQ come from the germline V gene. V lost 0 bases and J lost 5, with 12 bases in between. The CDR3 region is CASSLVDSTNNEQFF. The CDR3 nucleotides are TGCGCCAGCAGCTTGGTTGACTCTACCAACAATGAGCAGTTCTTC.

The chain couples TRBV4-2 to TRBJ2-5; 8 nucleotides line up with TRBD1. The J segment lost 4 bases and the V segment lost 5 bases, leaving 15 bases of the junction unmatched. The CDR3 has 17 amino acids. Germline V lookup: CDR1 LGHNA, CDR2 YNFKEQ. The CDR3, as DNA: TGTGCCAGCAGCGGAGGGGTTTCGGCAGGGGGCGTAGAGACCCAGTACTTC. This gives the protein CASSGGVSAGGVETQYF.

J is TRBJ1-2 and V is TRBV5-8; D gene unclear. This CDR3 spans 16 amino acids. The V and J ends lost 1 base and 8 bases respectively, with 21 bases between them. Germline loops: CDR1 SGHTS, CDR2 YDEGEE. The CDR3 DNA sequence: TGTGCCAGCAGCTTGAGTGATGTCAGGACCTTGAGGGGCTACACCTTC. Its protein product is CASSLSDVRTLRGYTF.